Below are 26 T cell receptor beta chains sequenced from a single sample in a study of identical twins. TCRdb re-analysed the 5' RACE reads in MiXCR, keeping a single row per CDR3 protein. The sample lists roughly 770,000 distinct CDR3 sequences; 15% to 20% were seen once. The sample also formed part of further work on T cells expressing NK-cell markers.

Sequenced sample: PBMCs. The receptors stem from a young woman in good health.

This clonotype has a count of ten or more. An end of the junction does not agree with germline; a read error may underlie this. This chain links TRBV12-3 or TRBV12-4 with TRBJ2-1; the D gene is possibly TRBD2 (5 bases). CDR3 length equals 11 residues. CDR3: CASSFGLERLF. Written as DNA, the CDR3 is TGTGCCAGCAGTTTCGGACTGGAGCGGCTCTTC.

The chain is built from TRBV5-1 and TRBJ2-3; 7 nucleotides agree with TRBD1. Trimming at V came to 3 bases and at J to 2 bases, leaving 3 bases not matched to a gene. The CDR3 contains 14 residues. CDR1 is SGHRS, CDR2 YFSETQ, per germline. CDR3 sequence (DNA): TGCGCCAGCAGCTCCGGACAGGACACAGATACGCAGTATTTT. Its protein is CASSSGQDTDTQYF.

The genes are TRBV12-3 or TRBV12-4 and TRBJ2-1, with unresolved D. The V end lost 3 bases, the J end lost 0 bases, and 9 bases lay between the germline ends. The CDR3 is 15 amino acids. The CDR3 coding sequence is TGTGCCAGCAGTTTCGGGCTAAGCTCCTACAATGAGCAGTTCTTC. Translated: CASSFGLSSYNEQFF.

This clonotype was seen only a few times. The chain carries TRBV5-4 and TRBJ1-1, with unresolved D. The CDR3 is 12 residues long. CDR1 and CDR2 from the germline V gene are SGHNT and YYREEE (reference sequence). V was clipped by 0 bases and J by 8 bases, with 8 bases between them. CDR3 DNA: TGTGCCAGCAGCTTGGACCCATCCGAAGCTTTCTTT. The encoded protein is CASSLDPSEAFF.

The chain has TRBV15 and TRBJ2-5; D is possibly TRBD1 (5 bases). This CDR3 comprises 14 residues. The V and J ends lost 1 base and 5 bases respectively, with 11 bases between them. Germline V lookup: CDR1 LNHNV, CDR2 YYDKDF (reference sequence). CDR3 bases: TGTGCCACCAGCAGAGGACAGAACGGGGAGACCCAGTACTTC. Translating gives CATSRGQNGETQYF.

This clonotype was observed a handful of times. In DNA, the CDR3 is TGCGCCAGCAGCTTGGCCGGACTAGCGGGGTCTAGCACAGATACGCAGTATTTT. This gives the protein CASSLAGLAGSSTDTQYF. This sequence joins TRBV5-1 and TRBJ2-3, with 12 bases lining up with TRBD2. CDR3 length: 18 amino acids. The germline V gene has CDR1 SGHRS and CDR2 YFSETQ. The V gene end was trimmed by 0 bases and the J gene end by 0 bases; junction bases not matched to a gene: 5. Using reference TRBV5-1 and TRBJ2-3 for the parts outside the CDR3, the full variable domain is KAGVTQTPRYLIKTRGQQVTLSCSPISGHRSVSWYQQTPGQGLQFLFEYFSETQRNKGNFPGRFSGRQFSNSRSEMNVSTLELGDSALYLCASSLAGLAGSSTDTQYFGPGTRLTVL.

A few counts support this clonotype. The CDR3 region has the DNA TGTGCCAGCAAGGGGATCAATCAGCCCCAGCATTTT. This gives the protein CASKGINQPQHF. The rearrangement links TRBV12-3 or TRBV12-4 to TRBJ1-5; possibly TRBD1 for D (5 bases). The CDR3 consists of 12 residues. V was cut by 7 bases and J by 3 bases, with 7 bases left in between.

A few counts support this clonotype. V and J are TRBV7-2 and TRBJ2-1, with 14 bases matching TRBD2. The CDR3 length is 18 residues. Germline V gives CDR1 SGHTA, CDR2 FQGNSA. Trimming removed 2 bases from V and 10 bases from J; junction bases left unmatched: 13. The CDR3 DNA reads TGTGCCAGCAGCTTACGCTTGGGGGGGACTAGCGGGAGCCACGAGCAGTTCTTC. Translation gives CASSLRLGGTSGSHEQFF.

The V gene is TRBV7-2, the J gene TRBJ2-7; D is unresolved. This CDR3 has 14 residues. In germline, CDR1 is SGHTA, CDR2 FQGNSA. Trimming took 2 bases from V and 3 from J, leaving 11 bases between them. CDR3 DNA sequence: TGTGCCAGCAGCTTATCTTGGGTAAACTACGAGCAGTACTTC. Protein product: CASSLSWVNYEQYF.

This clonotype was detected only a few times. The CDR3 loop is CSAKTNMLFVTDTQYF. The CDR3 DNA is TGCAGTGCTAAGACTAATATGCTGTTTGTCACAGATACGCAGTATTTT. This chain connects TRBV20-1 to TRBJ2-3; D perhaps matches TRBD2 (5 bases). Germline V gene lookup returns CDR1 DFQATT and CDR2 SNEGSKA (reference sequence). Trimming removed 4 bases from V and 2 bases from J, with 19 bases in between. This CDR3 has 16 amino acids.

The gene calls are TRBV7-2 and TRBJ2-1, with no clear D. Germline-derived CDR1 and CDR2 are SGHTA and FQGNSA. This CDR3 contains 16 residues. V shed 5 bases and J shed 0 bases, with 14 bases lying between them. DNA of the CDR3: TGTGCCAGCAGCCCCGGTTTAGCAAGCTCCTACAATGAGCAGTTCTTC. It is translated as CASSPGLASSYNEQFF.

This chain uses TRBV6-1 with TRBJ2-3; maybe TRBD1 (6 bases). Per germline, CDR1 MNHNS and CDR2 SASEGT. The germline V and J ends were trimmed by 6 bases and 6 bases, with 19 bases remaining between them. This CDR3 contains 15 residues. CDR3 DNA: TGTGCCAGCAGCGACGGAGCAGGGGTAATGGATACGCAGTATTTT. This encodes CASSDGAGVMDTQYF.

This clonotype was counted a few times. This chain connects TRBV12-3 or TRBV12-4 to TRBJ2-7; 8 bases line up with TRBD2. The V gene end was trimmed by 4 bases and the J gene end by 6 bases; junction bases not matched to a gene: 11. This CDR3 comprises 15 residues. CDR3 protein: CASSSGGAGDREQYF. DNA for the CDR3: TGTGCCAGCAGTTCCGGGGGAGCGGGAGATCGCGAGCAGTACTTC.

This clonotype has more than one count but fewer than ten. The gene calls are TRBV14 and TRBJ2-4; D remains unclear. Per germline, CDR1 SGHDN and CDR2 FVKESK. The CDR3 totals 16 residues. The ends were cut back, 0 bases at V and 0 bases at J, with 9 bases in the middle. The chain's CDR3 is CASSQDDWGAKNIQYF. The CDR3 region has the DNA TGTGCCAGCAGCCAAGATGATTGGGGAGCCAAAAACATTCAGTACTTC.

In this sample, this clonotype turned up a few times. V is TRBV20-1 and J is TRBJ1-2; D possibly corresponds to TRBD1 (6 bases). Germline CDR1 and CDR2: DFQATT and SNEGSKA (reference sequence). The V end was cut by 6 bases, the J end by 5 bases, with 16 bases between. CDR3 length: 13 amino acids. This CDR3 reads CSATSGEEYGYTF. The CDR3 region has the DNA TGCAGTGCGACCTCAGGGGAAGAGTATGGCTACACCTTC.

The chain employs TRBV5-4 and TRBJ2-1; D not resolved. CDR1 SGHNT and CDR2 YYREEE come from the germline V gene (reference sequence). The CDR3 has 13 residues. Trimming took off 0 bases at V and 6 bases at J, with 7 bases between the two ends. The DNA of the CDR3 is TGTGCCAGCAGCTTGGGGGTGATCAATGAGCAGTTCTTC. This sequence encodes CASSLGVINEQFF.

The chain employs TRBV20-1 and TRBJ1-2, with D uncertain. This CDR3 spans 13 amino acids. Trimming took 0 bases from V and 1 from J, leaving 6 bases between them. Germline V gives CDR1 DFQATT, CDR2 SNEGSKA (reference sequence). CDR3 coding DNA: TGCAGTGCTAGAGATACAGTTAACTATGGCTACACCTTC. It codes for CSARDTVNYGYTF.

The table lists this clonotype with many counts. The genes are TRBV7-2 and TRBJ2-1; D gene unclear. CDR3 length: 15 residues. The V and J ends lost 1 base and 0 bases respectively, with 7 bases between them. Germline loops: CDR1 SGHTA, CDR2 FQGNSA. CDR3 nucleotides: TGTGCCAGCAGCTTAGACTCCCTCTCCTACAATGAGCAGTTCTTC. It yields the protein CASSLDSLSYNEQFF.

V usage is TRBV12-3 or TRBV12-4 and J usage is TRBJ1-5, with 8 bases aligning to TRBD1. Unmatched junction bases numbered 3, after V lost 6 bases and J lost 5 bases. The CDR3 length is 13 residues. CDR3: CASRTGVYQPQHF. CDR3 nucleotides: TGTGCCAGCAGGACAGGGGTCTATCAGCCCCAGCATTTT.

A few counts support this clonotype. This chain connects TRBV10-2 to TRBJ1-1, with 7 bases lining up with TRBD1. Germline V gene data show CDR1 as WSHSY and CDR2 as SAAADI. This CDR3 is 14 amino acids long. The J segment lost 0 bases and the V segment lost 6 bases, leaving 4 bases of the junction unmatched. The DNA of the CDR3 is TGCGCCAGCAGATCCGGGACAGTGAACACTGAAGCTTTCTTT. This gives the protein CASRSGTVNTEAFF.

In this sample, this clonotype turned up a few times. This rearrangement joins TRBV7-9 to TRBJ2-7, with TRBD1 matching 8 bases. The CDR3 covers 15 residues. Looked up from germline, CDR1 is SEHNR and CDR2 is FQNEAQ (reference sequence). Germline trimming cut 5 bases from V and 2 bases from J; bases unmatched to any gene: 8. In DNA form, the CDR3 reads TGTGCCAGCAGCCAGGGACAGGCGGTAACCTACGAGCAGTACTTC. Encoded protein: CASSQGQAVTYEQYF.

DNA of the CDR3: TGTGCCAGCAGTTACGACACATCCTACGAGCAGTACTTC. Translation gives CASSYDTSYEQYF. The chain recombines TRBV6-5 with TRBJ2-7; D is ambiguous. Germline values: CDR1 MNHEY, CDR2 SVGAGI. V was trimmed by 2 bases and J by 1 base, leaving 6 bases between them. The CDR3 length is 13 residues.

This clonotype was counted between two and nine times. The chain joins TRBV6-2 or TRBV6-3 to TRBJ2-5; no firm D call. The CDR3 is made up of 13 amino acids. The V end lost 6 bases, the J end lost 5 bases, and 13 bases lay between the germline ends. Germline V gives CDR1 MNHEY, CDR2 SVGEGT. The CDR3 bases are TGTGCCAGCAGCCCCCTGGCGGTGGAGACCCAGTACTTC. Translated, it gives CASSPLAVETQYF.

This clonotype occurred once. The V gene is TRBV29-1, the J gene TRBJ2-7; D is unclear. The CDR3 loop spans 12 amino acids. V lost 5 bases and J lost 0, with 8 bases in between. Germline lookup yields CDR1 SQVTM and CDR2 ANQGSEA. The CDR3 loop is CSVSADSYEQYF. In DNA, the CDR3 is TGCAGCGTTAGCGCGGACTCCTACGAGCAGTACTTC.

This clonotype was seen more than once but under ten times. The CDR3 sequence is CSARTSGNLIGQFF. Written as DNA, the CDR3 is TGCAGTGCTCGGACTAGCGGGAACCTTATTGGGCAGTTCTTC. The V call is TRBV20-1, the J call TRBJ2-1; 12 bases are a match to TRBD2. The CDR3 length is 14 residues. With 5 bases clipped from V and 12 bases from J, the junction kept 11 bases outside the gene matches. CDR1 DFQATT and CDR2 SNEGSKA come from the germline V gene (reference sequence).

This clonotype was seen ten or more times. The genes are TRBV24-1 and TRBJ2-2; TRBD1 aligns across 8 bases. The CDR3 covers 18 residues. The V segment lost 3 bases and the J segment 1 base; nucleotides outside the gene matches: 9. Germline-derived CDR1 and CDR2 are KGHDR and SFDVKD. Here the CDR3 DNA reads TGTGCCACCAGTGATGCAGGGGGGACAGGTCTGAACACCGGGGAGCTGTTTTTT. Encoded protein: CATSDAGGTGLNTGELFF.